Here is one T cell receptor beta chain with its context. What antigen it recognizes has not been identified. No quality values exist for individual bases; no much larger clone is one base distant. TCRbeta CDR3 regions were amplified from genomic DNA by means of the immunoSEQ Assay, a bias-controlled multiplex PCR. As for the authors' bioinformatics: Within the assay, amplification of reference gene primers was used to estimate how many nucleated cells each sample contained. Sequence reads were collapsed and filtered to measure the absolute abundance of every unique TCRbeta CDR3 rearrangement. For each sample, productive Simpson clonality was calculated as the square root of Simpson's diversity index over productive rearrangements. TCRdb holds this immuneACCESS table with in-frame rearrangements only. Some clones are missing; in checked studies, unresolved V genes explain under half, and the rest has no known cause. Clone size and the V and J calls come from that table; the DNA yielded D and trimming. This sample holds approximately 110,000 clones; around three quarters were observed only once. The ten biggest clones cover about 4.5% of the sample.

V and J are truncated by 5 bases and 2 bases respectively, leaving an intervening sequence of 13 bases. The germline V gene (reference sequence) yields MNHEY for CDR1 and SMNVEV for CDR2. The CDR3 holds 14 amino acids from the cysteine to the phenylalanine. This entry keeps only the CDR3 DNA: 42 bases, framed from base 1. This specimen belongs to a study of blood T cell repertoires in COVID-19 (dated by TCRdb to the early 2020s). The study in broad terms: Collaborator samples came from the United States, Italy and Spain and covered acute and convalescent phases of COVID-19. The prospective study material was composed of cDNA or gDNA derived from T cells, B-cell-depleted T cells, or PBMCs. The dataset comprised deeply sampled blood TCRbeta repertoires from subjects exposed to, actively infected with, or recovered from COVID-19. The repertoires were released in a freely available public database meant as a resource for research on the immune response to SARS-CoV-2. Samples came from the ongoing ImmuneRACE study (first 160 participants) plus 1,254 subjects from 6 global collaborators. The sample metadata nearly always contained a de-identified subject ID, COVID-19 status, age in years and sex. Where available, HLA class I and class II types were obtained from metadata supplied by the sample provider rather than from assay-based typing.

Each collaborating institution followed its own protocols to collect whole blood in K2EDTA tubes. For TCRbeta analysis, collaborator samples were shipped as frozen whole blood, as isolated PBMCs, or as DNA extracted from either sample type. Overall study outcomes, separate from this receptor: How much clinical and demographic metadata was included differed by source and by participant, and the metadata was provided uncurated.

The rearranged chain carries TRBV27 and TRBJ2-7, and possibly TRBD2, on 6 matching bases. The sequenced sample consisted of peripheral blood. The source is a human donor in a cohort sampled during active or convalescent COVID-19. Here the CDR3 is given as CASSRREGAYEQYF. The nucleotides are TGTGCCAGCAGTAGGAGGGAAGGGGCCTACGAGCAGTACTTC.